A single sample gave rise to the 18 T cell receptor beta chains below, sequenced in a study of blood T cell repertoires in COVID-19. The protocol was immunoSEQ multiplex PCR, while the TCRdb copy is restricted to in-frame clones and leaves out a portion. This sample yields more than 350,000 clones, of which 80% to 90% are seen a single time; 0.95% to 1.1% belongs to the top ten. What was sequenced was PBMCs or T cells enriched from blood (not recorded which). The receptors shown here come from a man aged 18-30 years who had recovered from COVID-19.

The chain joins TRBV3-1 (or the pseudogene TRBV3-2) to TRBJ1-1; D unresolved. This CDR3 region has 15 residues. Germline values: CDR1 LGHDT, CDR2 YNNKEL (reference sequence). V shed 0 bases and J shed 1 base, with 9 bases lying between them. The CDR3 coding sequence is TGTGCCAGCAGCCAAGATGTCGTAGCGAACACTGAAGCTTTCTTT. As protein: CASSQDVVANTEAFF.

The rearrangement uses TRBV5-8 and TRBJ1-3; 7 bases map to TRBD1. Germline loops: CDR1 SGHTS, CDR2 YDEGEE. J lost 4 bases, V lost 0 bases, and 7 bases had no gene match. CDR3 length: 16 residues. In DNA form, the CDR3 reads TGTGCCAGCAGCTTGGAGGGCAGGGGGAACGGAAACACCATATATTTT. Protein product: CASSLEGRGNGNTIYF.

In this sample, this clone turned up once. V gene TRBV19 combines with J gene TRBJ2-1; TRBD2 matches at 7 bases. Germline V gives CDR1 LNHDA, CDR2 SQIVND (reference sequence). The ends lost 11 bases at V and 5 bases at J; junction bases unmatched: 27. The CDR3 runs to 19 residues. The DNA of the CDR3 is TGTGCCGGCTCAGTCACGGACCCCCCCCGCGGGAGAGGGGACAATGAGCAGTTCTTC. This sequence encodes CAGSVTDPPRGRGDNEQFF.

This chain joins TRBV4-3 and TRBJ2-1; 8 bases align to TRBD2. CDR1 and CDR2 from the germline V gene are LGHNA and YSLEER. CDR3 length: 17 amino acids. J lost 3 bases, V lost 1 base, and 8 bases had no gene match. Written as DNA, the CDR3 is TGCGCCAGCAGCCAAGGGACCTTAGCGGGGTTCTACAATGAGCAGTTCTTC. This sequence encodes CASSQGTLAGFYNEQFF.

The chain recombines TRBV14 with TRBJ1-1, with D perhaps matching TRBD1 (5 bases). Trimming took off 4 bases at V and 5 bases at J, with 17 bases between the two ends. CDR1 is SGHDN and CDR2 is FVKESK in the germline V gene. This CDR3 region has 15 residues. CDR3 residues: CASSLSRVVYTEAFF. Here the CDR3 DNA reads TGTGCCAGCAGCCTCTCCAGGGTGGTTTATACTGAAGCTTTCTTT.

V is TRBV28 and J is TRBJ1-1, with 7 positions matching TRBD1. The CDR3 consists of 12 residues. Unmatched junction bases numbered 3, after V lost 6 bases and J lost 5 bases. Germline assignment: CDR1 MDHEN and CDR2 SYDVKM. CDR3 sequence: CASSRGITEAFF. In DNA form, the CDR3 reads TGTGCCAGCAGCAGGGGGATTACTGAAGCTTTCTTT.

This clone came up once. The chain carries TRBV29-1 and TRBJ2-7; TRBD1 might be the D (7 bases). CDR1 SQVTM and CDR2 ANQGSEA come from the germline V gene. V lost 3 bases, J lost 2 bases, and 11 bases lay in between. There are 13 residues in the CDR3. In DNA, the CDR3 is TGCAGCGTTGAGCCCAGGGGGGCCTACGAGCAGTACTTC. The encoded protein is CSVEPRGAYEQYF.

This chain joins TRBV9 and TRBJ1-3; the D gene is possibly TRBD1 (6 bases). The CDR3 runs to 17 residues. Germline V gene data show CDR1 as SGDLS and CDR2 as YYNGEE. V lost 4 bases and J 3 bases, leaving 20 bases between the germline ends. CDR3 amino acids: CASSSPRGGANGNTIYF. The CDR3 DNA is TGTGCCAGCAGCTCCCCGAGAGGGGGGGCTAATGGAAACACCATATATTTT.

The CDR3 spells CASSQDHGVDYGYTF. The CDR3 DNA reads as TGCGCCAGCAGCCAAGATCACGGGGTTGACTATGGCTACACCTTC. The V call is TRBV4-1, the J call TRBJ1-2; the D is unclear. V was pared by 0 bases and J by 3 bases, with 11 bases between. Germline V gene sequence: CDR1 MGHRA, CDR2 YSYEKL. The CDR3 covers 15 residues.

The chain employs TRBV6-5 and TRBJ1-2; TRBD1 aligns across 7 bases. This CDR3 contains 11 residues. Germline V lookup: CDR1 MNHEY, CDR2 SVGAGI. V lost 6 bases to trimming and J lost 8 bases; unmatched junction nucleotides: 3. The CDR3 region has the DNA TGTGCCAGCAGAAGGGGGCAAGGCTACACCTTC. This encodes CASRRGQGYTF.

The count of this clone is one. The CDR3 DNA is TGTGCCAGTAGTATAAGGGGAGGAGGTGAAACCGGGGAGCTGTTTTTT. Translation: CASSIRGGGETGELFF. V and J are TRBV19 and TRBJ2-2, with a weak D call TRBD2 (6 bases). This CDR3 comprises 16 residues. Germline V gene data show CDR1 as LNHDA and CDR2 as SQIVND (reference sequence). The V end was cut by 2 bases, the J end by 5 bases, with 15 bases between. The full variable domain, rest sourced from reference TRBV19 and TRBJ2-2, is DGGITQSPKYLFRKEGQNVTLSCEQNLNHDAMYWYRQDPGQGLRLIYYSQIVNDFQKGDIAEGYSVSREKKESFPLTVTSAQKNPTAFYLCASSIRGGGETGELFFGEGSRLTVL.

The rearrangement joins TRBV6-5 to TRBJ1-2; 7 bases map to TRBD1. V was pared by 2 bases and J by 2 bases, with 5 bases of the junction left unmatched. The V gene's germline CDR1 is MNHEY and CDR2 SVGAGI. This CDR3 spans 15 amino acids. The CDR3 bases are TGTGCCAGCAGTTACAGCAGGGGGGCGAACTATGGCTACACCTTC. Translated, it gives CASSYSRGANYGYTF.

This chain uses TRBV19 with TRBJ2-1, with 9 bases identical to TRBD1. The length of the CDR3 is 14 residues. Germline V gene data show CDR1 as LNHDA and CDR2 as SQIVND (reference sequence). Trimming cost V 7 bases and J 7 bases; bases outside gene matches: 8. The CDR3 here is CASTGTGSINEQFF. The DNA for the CDR3 is TGTGCCAGTACAGGGACAGGGAGCATTAATGAGCAGTTCTTC.

This chain joins TRBV3-1 (or the pseudogene TRBV3-2) and TRBJ1-4; tentatively, D is TRBD1 (6 bases). The CDR3 covers 15 residues. The germline V gene has CDR1 LGHDT and CDR2 YNNKEL (reference sequence). V lost 4 bases and J 8 bases, leaving 17 bases between the germline ends. This CDR3 reads CASSRPGGRTEKLFF. The CDR3 region has the DNA TGTGCCAGCAGCCGCCCCGGGGGGCGGACCGAAAAACTGTTTTTT.

This clone was observed once. The gene calls are TRBV6-2 or TRBV6-3 and TRBJ1-5, with D tentatively TRBD1 (6 bases). CDR3 size: 13 residues. V was trimmed by 2 bases and J by 7 bases, leaving 9 bases between them. Germline values: CDR1 MNHEY, CDR2 SVGEGT. DNA of the CDR3: TGTGCCAGCAGTTACACAGGGTCCCAGCCCCAGCATTTT. It encodes CASSYTGSQPQHF.

This clone occurred once. This chain links TRBV3-1 (or the pseudogene TRBV3-2) with TRBJ2-1; 8 bases fit TRBD2. From germline, CDR1 is LGHDT and CDR2 YNNKEL (reference sequence). Trimming cost V 5 bases and J 10 bases; bases outside gene matches: 4. The CDR3 loop spans 12 amino acids. The CDR3 nucleotides read TGTGCCAGCAGCTACGCGGGGGGAGAGCAGTTCTTC. Translating gives CASSYAGGEQFF.

V is TRBV3-1 (or the pseudogene TRBV3-2) and J is TRBJ2-1, with D tentatively TRBD2 (6 bases). The CDR3 sequence is 17 residues long. Germline CDR1 reads LGHDT; CDR2 reads YNNKEL (reference sequence). V lost 0 bases and J 9 bases, leaving 21 bases between the germline ends. The CDR3 is CASSQDPRLAESGEQFF. CDR3 sequence (DNA): TGTGCCAGCAGCCAAGACCCCCGGTTAGCGGAGTCCGGTGAGCAGTTCTTC.

The chain employs TRBV28 and TRBJ2-1; 10 positions match TRBD2. V lost 2 bases, J lost 10 bases, and 2 bases stayed unmatched. Germline loops: CDR1 MDHEN, CDR2 SYDVKM. The CDR3 sequence is 13 residues long. The CDR3: CASSLTGLAEQFF. In nucleotides, the CDR3 is TGTGCCAGCAGTTTAACGGGACTAGCGGAGCAGTTCTTC. The whole variable domain, filled in from reference TRBV28 and TRBJ2-1, reads DVKVTQSSRYLVKRTGEKVFLECVQDMDHENMFWYRQDPGLGLRLIYFSYDVKMKEKGDIPEGYSVSREKKERFSLILESASTNQTSMYLCASSLTGLAEQFFGPGTRLTVL.